One and the same sample provided the 11 T cell receptor beta chains below, sequenced in a study of blood T cells in healthy people across ages. The authors ran a second PCR of about 6 to 11 cycles using a sample-barcoded 5' primer and a J-beta primer mix. TCRdb redid the calling of the 5' RACE reads with MiXCR, one entry per CDR3 protein. The sample shows 600,000 to 900,000 distinct CDR3 sequences, around 25% of them seen only once. This same sample was also part of a study on T cells of mothers and their children.

Sequencing input: blood. Receptors were obtained from a boy aged 10-17 years in good health.

This clonotype was observed a few times. The chain joins TRBV7-9 to TRBJ2-7; D is unresolved. Germline CDR1 SEHNR, CDR2 FQNEAQ (reference sequence). Trimming removed 5 bases from V and 3 bases from J, with 8 bases in between. The CDR3 runs 12 residues. Written as DNA, the CDR3 is TGTGCCAGCAGCCTAACAATCTACGAGCAGTACTTC. It yields the protein CASSLTIYEQYF.

In its sample, this clonotype was seen a few times. The V and J genes are TRBV9 and TRBJ2-5; weak D call: TRBD1 (6 bases). The tail of the sequence fits TRBJ2-1 better, so the J call may be wrong. This CDR3 comprises 15 residues. Per the germline V gene, CDR1 is SGDLS and CDR2 is YYNGEE. The CDR3 reads CASSGKQGPHNEQFF. In DNA form, the CDR3 reads TGTGCCAGCAGCGGAAAACAGGGTCCCCACAATGAGCAGTTCTTC.

This clonotype was counted between two and nine times. The chain combines TRBV7-9 with TRBJ2-5, with unresolved D. Trimming left V 5 bases short and J 5 bases short, with 15 bases between. The CDR3 is 14 amino acids. CDR1 is SEHNR, CDR2 FQNEAQ, per germline (reference sequence). The CDR3 sequence: CASSLKGQSETQYF. CDR3 nucleotides: TGTGCCAGCAGCCTGAAAGGCCAATCGGAGACCCAGTACTTC.

As DNA, the CDR3 is TGTGCCAGCAGTGAAGAACAGGGGACAGATACGCAGTATTTT. Protein sequence: CASSEEQGTDTQYF. The J gene is TRBJ2-3, the V gene TRBV2; 7 bases are a match to TRBD1. The CDR3 covers 14 residues. The ends lost 1 base at V and 3 bases at J; junction bases unmatched: 1. Germline CDR1 SNHLY, CDR2 FYNNEI.

The rearrangement joins TRBV12-3 or TRBV12-4 to TRBJ1-4; TRBD1 aligns across 11 bases. The CDR3 is 15 residues long. With 6 bases clipped from V and 8 bases from J, the junction kept 8 bases outside the gene matches. The CDR3 DNA sequence: TGTGCCAGCAGCTGGGGGGACAGGGGGGACGAAAAACTGTTTTTT. Amino acids: CASSWGDRGDEKLFF.

This rearrangement joins TRBV5-1 to TRBJ1-2; possibly TRBD1 for D (6 bases). The CDR3 extends over 15 amino acids. Trimming took off 0 bases at V and 5 bases at J, with 14 bases between the two ends. Looked up from germline, CDR1 is SGHRS and CDR2 is YFSETQ. This CDR3 is CASSLEPGDRYGYTF. For the CDR3, the DNA is TGCGCCAGCAGCTTGGAGCCAGGGGATAGGTATGGCTACACCTTC. The variable domain in full, with the rest retrieved from reference TRBV5-1 and TRBJ1-2, is KAGVTQTPRYLIKTRGQQVTLSCSPISGHRSVSWYQQTPGQGLQFLFEYFSETQRNKGNFPGRFSGRQFSNSRSEMNVSTLELGDSALYLCASSLEPGDRYGYTFGSGTRLTVV.

The chain is built from TRBV29-1 and TRBJ2-5; 9 bases map to TRBD1. Near its end, the DNA agrees better with TRBJ2-1, so the J call may be wrong. Per the germline V gene, CDR1 is SQVTM and CDR2 is ANQGSEA. The CDR3 consists of 13 residues. The CDR3 protein is CSASPGQGDEQFF. CDR3 DNA: TGCAGCGCGTCACCGGGACAGGGAGATGAGCAGTTCTTC.

V is TRBV27 and J is TRBJ2-1; 9 bases agree with TRBD1. This CDR3 is built from 14 residues. CDR1 is MNHEY, CDR2 SMNVEV, per germline (reference sequence). V was pared by 5 bases and J by 6 bases, with 5 bases of the junction left unmatched. CDR3 in DNA: TGTGCCAGCAGTACGGGACAGGGTCCCAATGAGCAGTTCTTC. Encoded protein: CASSTGQGPNEQFF.

The chain couples TRBV13 to TRBJ2-1; D might be TRBD1 (5 bases). This CDR3 has 15 amino acids. Trimming shortened V by 5 bases and J by 1 base, and 12 bases separated the two germline ends. Germline lookup yields CDR1 PRHDT and CDR2 FYEKMQ (reference sequence). CDR3 DNA sequence: TGTGCCAGCAGCAAGGACACCACATCCTACAATGAGCAGTTCTTC. Translating it yields CASSKDTTSYNEQFF. Using reference TRBV13 and TRBJ2-1 for the parts outside the CDR3, the full variable domain is AAGVIQSPRHLIKEKRETATLKCYPIPRHDTVYWYQQGPGQDPQFLISFYEKMQSDKGSIPDRFSAQQFSDYHSELNMSSLELGDSALYFCASSKDTTSYNEQFFGPGTRLTVL.

This chain links TRBV29-1 with TRBJ2-5, with D perhaps TRBD1 or TRBD2 (5 bases each). Germline V gives CDR1 SQVTM, CDR2 ANQGSEA. CDR3 size: 12 residues. Trimming shortened V by 8 bases and J by 3 bases, and 13 bases separated the two germline ends. CDR3 in DNA: TGCAGCTACCGGGACCCTGAAGAGACCCAGTACTTC. It is translated as CSYRDPEETQYF.

Details on this clonotype: At one boundary the junction diverges from the germline segment, which might be a read error. The genes are TRBV12-3 or TRBV12-4 and TRBJ2-1; D might be TRBD2 (6 bases). The CDR3 is 15 amino acids. In DNA, the CDR3 is TGTGACAGCAGGCCTCAGGGACTCCGATACAATGAGCAGTTCTTC. Amino acid sequence: CDSRPQGLRYNEQFF.